Each of the 27 T cell receptor beta chains below was sequenced from the same sample in a study of T cell repertoires in cytomegalovirus infection. Their specific antigens are unknown. From the reads, TCRdb called clonotypes with MiXCR, one entry per CDR3 protein. The sample has approximately 730,000 distinct CDR3 sequences, about 30% seen once. The sequencing used cultured PBMCs, collected from culture after CMV antigen stimulation. The receptors stem from a human donor in good health (CMV status not recorded). Some clones in this sample may be carry-over from other donors' samples.

This clonotype showed up many times. This chain uses TRBV7-2 with TRBJ2-4; D uncertain. CDR1 is SGHTA and CDR2 is FQGNSA in the germline V gene. Trimming left V 2 bases short and J 6 bases short, with 11 bases between. CDR3 length: 14 residues. This chain's CDR3 is CASSLSGSINIQYF. Written as DNA, the CDR3 is TGTGCCAGCAGCTTATCTGGGTCGATAAACATTCAGTACTTC.

The chain uses TRBV10-3 and TRBJ1-4, with 10 bases aligning to TRBD1. Unmatched junction bases numbered 5, after V lost 5 bases and J lost 8 bases. Germline V gene data show CDR1 as ENHRY and CDR2 as SYGVKD. CDR3 length equals 14 residues. The CDR3 loop is CAISRTGGDEKLFF. The DNA for the CDR3 is TGTGCCATCAGTCGGACAGGGGGTGACGAAAAACTGTTTTTT.

The J gene is TRBJ2-3, the V gene TRBV7-2; 7 bases line up with TRBD2. With V trimmed by 1 base and J by 2 bases, 6 bases remained unmatched. Germline V lookup: CDR1 SGHTA, CDR2 FQGNSA. The CDR3 is made up of 16 amino acids. CDR3 loop: CASSLGLAEDTDTQYF. The CDR3 DNA reads as TGTGCCAGCAGCTTAGGTCTAGCGGAGGACACAGATACGCAGTATTTT. The full variable domain, rest sourced from reference TRBV7-2 and TRBJ2-3, is GAGVSQSPSNKVTEKGKDVELRCDPISGHTALYWYRQSLGQGLEFLIYFQGNSAPDKSGLPSDRFSAERTGGSVSTLTIQRTQQEDSAVYLCASSLGLAEDTDTQYFGPGTRLTVL.

This clonotype showed up many times. This rearrangement joins TRBV7-8 to TRBJ2-4; possible D gene TRBD2, 6 bases. V was trimmed by 6 bases and J by 0 bases, leaving 15 bases between them. CDR3 length: 16 residues. Germline CDR1 is SGHVS and CDR2 is FQNEAQ. The CDR3 spells CASSPRGKEAKNIQYF. The CDR3 bases are TGTGCCAGCAGTCCACGGGGGAAAGAAGCCAAAAACATTCAGTACTTC.

This clonotype has a count of ten or more. The CDR3 sequence is CASRTNAGGGEAFF. CDR3 sequence (DNA): TGTGCCAGCAGGACGAACGCAGGGGGCGGGGAAGCTTTCTTT. The chain links TRBV7-2 to TRBJ1-1; 8 bases match TRBD1. The CDR3 spans 14 residues. The V gene end was trimmed by 6 bases and the J gene end by 8 bases; junction bases not matched to a gene: 11. Germline V gives CDR1 SGHTA, CDR2 FQGNSA.

This sequence joins TRBV6-1 and TRBJ1-6; unclear D gene. Germline CDR1 MNHNS, CDR2 SASEGT. V shed 2 bases and J shed 11 bases, with 7 bases lying between them. The CDR3 is 12 residues long. The CDR3 DNA reads as TGTGCCAGCAGTGAAATGGGCACACCCCTCCACTTT. As protein: CASSEMGTPLHF.

This clonotype was detected ten times or more. The V gene is TRBV2, the J gene TRBJ2-7, with 7 bases fitting TRBD1. This CDR3 has 15 amino acids. In germline, CDR1 is SNHLY, CDR2 FYNNEI. After removal of 8 bases from V and 1 base from J, the junction contained 11 bases not matched to a gene. CDR3 loop: CASSRRGTVSYEQYF. CDR3 coding DNA: TGTGCCAGCTCACGAAGGGGGACAGTTTCCTACGAGCAGTACTTC.

The chain recombines TRBV11-1 with TRBJ2-2, with a possible D match to TRBD2 (7 bases). V was cut by 11 bases and J by 15 bases, with 31 bases left in between. The length of the CDR3 is 15 residues. Per germline, CDR1 SGHAT and CDR2 FQDESV (reference sequence). The CDR3: CAALTGGTTFGNLFF. The CDR3 DNA reads as TGTGCCGCCCTAACCGGGGGGACAACTTTCGGGAATTTGTTTTTT.

The rearrangement joins TRBV10-3 to TRBJ1-1; D is possibly TRBD1 (6 bases). The V gene's germline CDR1 is ENHRY and CDR2 SYGVKD. The CDR3 is 14 amino acids. V was clipped by 10 bases and J by 0 bases, with 15 bases between them. The CDR3 nucleotides read TGTGCCACCCTGGACAGACTTATGAACACTGAAGCTTTCTTT. Translation: CATLDRLMNTEAFF.

This clonotype was detected many times. The CDR3 DNA reads as TGTGCCAGCAGCATCCAGGGGACGCAGCCCCAGCATTTT. Amino acid sequence: CASSIQGTQPQHF. This chain connects TRBV7-2 to TRBJ1-5, with D perhaps matching TRBD1 (6 bases). V gave up 5 bases and J gave up 7 bases, with 12 bases separating them. Germline loops: CDR1 SGHTA, CDR2 FQGNSA. The CDR3 is 13 residues long.

This clonotype was counted only a few times. The chain employs TRBV12-3 or TRBV12-4 and TRBJ1-3; D might be TRBD1 (5 bases). Trimming shortened V by 3 bases and J by 0 bases, and 18 bases separated the two germline ends. The CDR3 length is 18 residues. This CDR3 is CASSLWWGGSSSGNTIYF. As DNA, the CDR3 is TGTGCCAGCAGTTTGTGGTGGGGGGGATCGAGCTCTGGAAACACCATATATTTT.

This sequence joins TRBV12-3 or TRBV12-4 and TRBJ1-6, with D tentatively TRBD1 (5 bases). This CDR3 is built from 18 residues. Trimming shortened V by 1 base and J by 0 bases, and 13 bases separated the two germline ends. CDR3 nucleotides: TGTGCCAGCAGTTTAGTACTGGGGCAGAGCTCCTATAATTCACCCCTCCACTTT. Protein: CASSLVLGQSSYNSPLHF.

This clonotype was picked up many times. V is TRBV7-6 and J is TRBJ2-1; 8 bases fit TRBD2. V lost 5 bases and J lost 6; bases outside the gene matches: 9. The CDR3 contains 15 residues. Germline lookup yields CDR1 SGHVS and CDR2 FNYEAQ. The CDR3 DNA is TGTGCCAGCAGCCCCGGGGGGGGACCCTTCAATGAGCAGTTCTTC. Residues: CASSPGGGPFNEQFF.

V and J are TRBV6-2 or TRBV6-3 and TRBJ1-5; possibly TRBD1 for D (5 bases). This CDR3 contains 13 residues. The V end was cut by 6 bases, the J end by 7 bases, with 13 bases between. The germline V gene encodes CDR1 MNHEY and CDR2 SVGEGT. The CDR3 sequence is CASSWTLEQPQHF. CDR3 DNA sequence: TGTGCCAGCAGCTGGACATTAGAACAGCCCCAGCATTTT.

The rearrangement links TRBV14 to TRBJ2-2; 7 bases align to TRBD1. The CDR3 contains 16 residues. In germline, CDR1 is SGHDN, CDR2 FVKESK. V dropped 3 bases and J dropped 6; count of bases not matched to a gene: 10. The CDR3 reads CASSQKGQFGAGELFF. The CDR3 DNA is TGTGCCAGCAGCCAGAAGGGACAGTTTGGCGCCGGGGAGCTGTTTTTT.

This clonotype was observed a few times. This sequence joins TRBV19 and TRBJ2-2; D gene unclear. CDR3 length equals 17 residues. The V gene lost 4 bases and the J gene lost 1 base, with 16 bases spanning the gap. CDR1 and CDR2 from the germline V gene are LNHDA and SQIVND (reference sequence). The chain's CDR3 is CASSSQYLRRNTGELFF. The CDR3 coding sequence is TGTGCCAGTAGTAGCCAATATCTGCGGAGGAACACCGGGGAGCTGTTTTTT.

The V gene is TRBV7-9, the J gene TRBJ2-5; D perhaps matches TRBD2 (7 bases). Per germline, CDR1 SEHNR and CDR2 FQNEAQ (reference sequence). Between the trimmed V and J ends, which lost 3 bases and 4 bases, there was a span of 15 bases. The CDR3 is 15 amino acids. CDR3 DNA sequence: TGTGCCAGCAGCTTGATGGGGGGGCCGGGAGAGACCCAGTACTTC. It translates to CASSLMGGPGETQYF.

Note on this clonotype: A read error is possible here, since a much larger clone lies one base away. The genes are TRBV7-2 and TRBJ2-1, with D perhaps being TRBD1 or TRBD2 (5 bases each). V lost 4 bases, J lost 9 bases, and 19 bases lay in between. CDR1 is SGHTA, CDR2 FQGNSA, per germline. This CDR3 spans 15 amino acids. The CDR3, as DNA: TGTGCCAGCAGCTACCCCGGGACCGGAGACATTGAGCAGTTCTTC. Translation: CASSYPGTGDIEQFF.

This clonotype turned up a few times. V gene TRBV7-8 combines with J gene TRBJ2-4; no clear D gene. The CDR3 has 20 amino acids. The germline gives CDR1 SGHVS, CDR2 FQNEAQ. V lost 5 bases, J lost 0 bases, and 26 bases lay in between. The CDR3 DNA reads TGTGCCAGCAGCGTAGGCTTACAAACCATGAGTAACGTAGCCAAAAACATTCAGTACTTC. Its protein is CASSVGLQTMSNVAKNIQYF. The full variable domain, rest sourced from reference TRBV7-8 and TRBJ2-4, is GAGVSQSPRYKVAKRGQDVALRCDPISGHVSLFWYQQALGQGPEFLTYFQNEAQLDKSGLPSDRFFAERPEGSVSTLKIQRTQQEDSAVYLCASSVGLQTMSNVAKNIQYFGAGTRLSVL.

The chain uses TRBV18 and TRBJ2-7; 9 positions match TRBD1. This CDR3 comprises 16 residues. Germline CDR1 reads KGHSH; CDR2 reads LQKENI. J gave up 0 bases and V 5 bases, and 8 bases lay outside the gene matches. This CDR3 reads CASSAGGTGTSYEQYF. CDR3 nucleotide sequence: TGTGCCAGCTCAGCCGGGGGGACAGGGACCTCCTACGAGCAGTACTTC.

The chain links TRBV19 to TRBJ1-1, with 8 bases that match TRBD1. The CDR3 runs to 14 residues. CDR1 is LNHDA and CDR2 is SQIVND in the germline V gene (reference sequence). Trimming removed 6 bases from V and 4 bases from J; junction bases left unmatched: 7. CDR3 nucleotide sequence: TGTGCCAGTAGCTCCTTCGGACAGGGCACTGAAGCTTTCTTT. Its translation: CASSSFGQGTEAFF.

J is TRBJ2-7 and V is TRBV6-5; TRBD2 matches 15 bases. With V trimmed by 5 bases and J by 6 bases, 2 bases remained unmatched. Germline loops: CDR1 MNHEY, CDR2 SVGAGI. This CDR3 comprises 14 residues. CDR3 bases: TGTGCCAGCAGTCCGGGACTAGCGGGAGGCGAGCAGTACTTC. Translating it yields CASSPGLAGGEQYF.

This clonotype came up a few times. The V and J genes are TRBV27 and TRBJ1-1; 7 bases align to TRBD1. V gave up 6 bases and J gave up 0 bases; unmatched junction bases: 13. This CDR3 has 17 amino acids. CDR1 and CDR2 (germline): MNHEY, SMNVEV (reference sequence). CDR3 in DNA: TGTGCCAGCAGAGCGGAGGGGGCCAACCGAATGAACACTGAAGCTTTCTTT. It yields the protein CASRAEGANRMNTEAFF.

In DNA form, the CDR3 reads TGCAGCGCCTATGGACAACAAGAGACCCAGTACTTC. As protein: CSAYGQQETQYF. V usage is TRBV29-1 and J usage is TRBJ2-5; weak D call: TRBD1 (5 bases). Per germline, CDR1 SQVTM and CDR2 ANQGSEA. The CDR3 is made up of 12 amino acids. V shed 7 bases and J shed 2 bases, with 11 bases lying between them.

This chain connects TRBV19 to TRBJ2-7; the match to TRBD2 covers 7 bases. The CDR3 loop spans 17 amino acids. Germline V gene data show CDR1 as LNHDA and CDR2 as SQIVND (reference sequence). The V segment lost 3 bases and the J segment 3 bases; nucleotides outside the gene matches: 14. CDR3 residues: CASSIRQTSTSLYEQYF. The CDR3 DNA reads as TGTGCCAGTAGTATTCGGCAGACTAGCACGTCCCTCTACGAGCAGTACTTC.

As to this clonotype: This could be a read error, since a much larger clone is one nucleotide away. The chain combines TRBV7-2 with TRBJ1-1; tentative D call: TRBD1 (6 bases). Germline CDR1 and CDR2: SGHTA and FQGNSA. The CDR3 runs to 16 residues. Between the trimmed V and J ends, which lost 3 bases and 5 bases, there was a span of 19 bases. DNA for the CDR3: TGTGCCAGCAGCTTCCTTGCGGGACAAGGGAGGACTGAAGCTTTCTTT. It translates to CASSFLAGQGRTEAFF.

The chain has TRBV20-1 and TRBJ1-2, with a tentative D call TRBD1 (5 bases). This CDR3 is built from 13 residues. V was pared by 0 bases and J by 5 bases, with 10 bases between. From germline, CDR1 is DFQATT and CDR2 SNEGSKA (reference sequence). In nucleotides, the CDR3 is TGCAGTGCTAGAGATCCCAGGGTGTATGGCTACACCTTC. Translated: CSARDPRVYGYTF.